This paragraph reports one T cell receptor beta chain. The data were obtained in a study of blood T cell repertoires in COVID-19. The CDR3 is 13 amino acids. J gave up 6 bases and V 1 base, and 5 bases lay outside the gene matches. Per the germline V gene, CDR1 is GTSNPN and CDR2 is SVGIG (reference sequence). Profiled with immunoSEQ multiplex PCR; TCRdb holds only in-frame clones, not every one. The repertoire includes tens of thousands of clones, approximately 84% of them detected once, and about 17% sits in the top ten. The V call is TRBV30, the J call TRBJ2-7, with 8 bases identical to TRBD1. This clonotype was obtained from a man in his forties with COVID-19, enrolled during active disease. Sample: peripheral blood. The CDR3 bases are TGTGCCTGGAGTGCAGGGGGCTCCCGCGAGCAGTACTTC. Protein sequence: CAWSAGGSREQYF.